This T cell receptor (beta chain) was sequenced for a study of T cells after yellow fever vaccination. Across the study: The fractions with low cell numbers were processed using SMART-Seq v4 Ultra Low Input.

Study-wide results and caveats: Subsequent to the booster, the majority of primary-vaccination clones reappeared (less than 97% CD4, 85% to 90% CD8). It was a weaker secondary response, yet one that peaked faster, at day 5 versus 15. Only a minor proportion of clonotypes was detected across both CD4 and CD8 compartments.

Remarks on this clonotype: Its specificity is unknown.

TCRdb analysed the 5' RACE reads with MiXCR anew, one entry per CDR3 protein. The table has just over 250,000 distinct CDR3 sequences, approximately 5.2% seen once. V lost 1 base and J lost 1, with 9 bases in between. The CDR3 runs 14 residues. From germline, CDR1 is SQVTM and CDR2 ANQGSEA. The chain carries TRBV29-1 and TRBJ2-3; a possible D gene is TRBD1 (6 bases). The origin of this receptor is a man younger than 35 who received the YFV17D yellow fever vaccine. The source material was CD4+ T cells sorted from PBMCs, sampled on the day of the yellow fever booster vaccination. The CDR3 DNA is TGCAGCGTTGAAGTTGGGGGCGGCACAGATACGCAGTATTTT. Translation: CSVEVGGGTDTQYF.